The subject of this entry is one TCR beta chain. Its antigen is undetermined. Assay used: immunoSEQ multiplex PCR; TCRdb lists only in-frame clones, some missing. The sample shows tens of thousands of clones, about 93% of them seen only once. This sample stems from a study of human versus mouse CDR3 diversity and MHC coevolution. Background on the study: Reportedly, immunoSEQ detects one in 200,000 T cells with minimized PCR bias.

Sorting isolated naive CD4 T cells lacking CD45RO and expressing CD62L. Overall study findings and caveats: Clonal inequality was lowest in two of the three human donors. Mice had fewer CDR3 deletions and insertions than humans on average.

Germline-derived CDR1 and CDR2 are MNHEY and SMNVEV (reference sequence). V lost 4 bases, J lost 3 bases, and 16 bases lay in between. This CDR3 region has 16 residues. The chain is built from TRBV27 and TRBJ1-3; TRBD1 is a possible D gene (6 bases). Material: naive CD4+ T cells from blood. Subset given: CD45RO-negative CD62L-positive naive CD4 T cells. This receptor was identified in a person aged 30-70 years in good health. The CDR3 DNA is TGTGCCAGCAGTTCGTTCCGTTCGACAGGTGGAAACACCATATATTTT. Translated, it gives CASSSFRSTGGNTIYF.